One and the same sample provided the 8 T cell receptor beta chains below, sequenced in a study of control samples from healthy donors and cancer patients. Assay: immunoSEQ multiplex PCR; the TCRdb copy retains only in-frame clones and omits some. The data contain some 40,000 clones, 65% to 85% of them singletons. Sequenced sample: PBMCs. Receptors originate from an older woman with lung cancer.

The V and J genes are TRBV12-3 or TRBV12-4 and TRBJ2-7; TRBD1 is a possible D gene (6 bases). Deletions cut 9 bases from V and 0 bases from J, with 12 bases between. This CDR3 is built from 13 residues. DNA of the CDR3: TGTGCCAGTTCAAACAGGGACTCCTACGAGCAGTACTTC. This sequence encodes CASSNRDSYEQYF.

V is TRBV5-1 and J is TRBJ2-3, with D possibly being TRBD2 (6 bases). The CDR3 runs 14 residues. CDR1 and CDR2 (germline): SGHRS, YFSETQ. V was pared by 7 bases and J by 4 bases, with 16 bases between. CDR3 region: CASCSLGGADTQYF. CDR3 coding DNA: TGCGCCAGCTGCAGTCTAGGAGGGGCAGATACGCAGTATTTT.

The chain's CDR3 is CASSLTARWEQFF. The CDR3 DNA reads as TGTGCCAGCAGCTTGACAGCCCGATGGGAGCAGTTCTTC. This chain links TRBV11-1 with TRBJ2-1; a weak D match, TRBD1 (5 bases). CDR1 is SGHAT, CDR2 FQDESV, per germline (reference sequence). This CDR3 has 13 residues. The germline V and J ends were trimmed by 3 bases and 10 bases, with 13 bases remaining between them.

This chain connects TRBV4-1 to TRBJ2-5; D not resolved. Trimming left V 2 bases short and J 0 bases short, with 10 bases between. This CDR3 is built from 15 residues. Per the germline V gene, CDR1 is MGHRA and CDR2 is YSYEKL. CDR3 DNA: TGCGCCAGCAGCCAAACTTCAGTGTACCAAGAGACCCAGTACTTC. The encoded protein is CASSQTSVYQETQYF.

CDR3 DNA: TGTGCCAGCAGTGCTCCAGGGTTCGGAGGGGAGACCCAGTACTTC. This translates into CASSAPGFGGETQYF. The chain is built from TRBV9 and TRBJ2-5; tentatively, D is TRBD2 (6 bases). The CDR3 totals 15 residues. V lost 5 bases and J lost 5, with 19 bases in between. CDR1 is SGDLS and CDR2 is YYNGEE in the germline V gene.

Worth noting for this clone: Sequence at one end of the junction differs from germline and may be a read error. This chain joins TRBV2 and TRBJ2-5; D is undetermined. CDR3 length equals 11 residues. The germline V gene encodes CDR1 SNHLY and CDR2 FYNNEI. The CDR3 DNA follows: TGTGCCAGCAGTTTCCAAGGGACCCAGTACTTC. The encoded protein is CASSFQGTQYF.

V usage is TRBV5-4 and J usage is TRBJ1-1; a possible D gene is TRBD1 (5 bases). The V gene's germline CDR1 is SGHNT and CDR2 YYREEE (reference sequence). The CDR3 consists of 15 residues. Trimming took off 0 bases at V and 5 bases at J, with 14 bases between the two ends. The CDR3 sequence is CASSLDPGLVTEAFF. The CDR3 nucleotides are TGTGCCAGCAGCTTGGATCCAGGGTTGGTAACTGAAGCTTTCTTT.

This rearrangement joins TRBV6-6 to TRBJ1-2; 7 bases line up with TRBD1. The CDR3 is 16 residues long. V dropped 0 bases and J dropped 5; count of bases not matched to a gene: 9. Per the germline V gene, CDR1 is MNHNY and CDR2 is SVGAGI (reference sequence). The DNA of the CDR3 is TGTGCCAGCAGTTACTCCCAGCAGGGGGTTCTGTATGGCTACACCTTC. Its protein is CASSYSQQGVLYGYTF.